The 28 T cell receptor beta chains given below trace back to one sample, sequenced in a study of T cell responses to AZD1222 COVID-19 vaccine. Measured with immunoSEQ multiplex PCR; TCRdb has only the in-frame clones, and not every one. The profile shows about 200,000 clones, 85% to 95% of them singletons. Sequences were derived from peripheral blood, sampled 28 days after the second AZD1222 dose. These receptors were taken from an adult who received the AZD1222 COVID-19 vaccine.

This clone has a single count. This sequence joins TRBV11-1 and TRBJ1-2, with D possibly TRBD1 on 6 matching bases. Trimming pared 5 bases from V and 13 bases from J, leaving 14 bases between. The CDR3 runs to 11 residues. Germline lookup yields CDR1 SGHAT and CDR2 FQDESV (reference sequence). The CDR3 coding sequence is TGTGCCAGCAGCCCCGGGACATTTGCCACCTTC. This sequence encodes CASSPGTFATF.

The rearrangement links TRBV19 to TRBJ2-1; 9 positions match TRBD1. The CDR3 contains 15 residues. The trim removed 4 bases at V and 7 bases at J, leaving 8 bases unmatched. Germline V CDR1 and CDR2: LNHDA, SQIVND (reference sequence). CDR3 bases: TGTGCCAGTAGTACTCGGGACAGGGAGAGGAATGAGCAGTTCTTC. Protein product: CASSTRDRERNEQFF.

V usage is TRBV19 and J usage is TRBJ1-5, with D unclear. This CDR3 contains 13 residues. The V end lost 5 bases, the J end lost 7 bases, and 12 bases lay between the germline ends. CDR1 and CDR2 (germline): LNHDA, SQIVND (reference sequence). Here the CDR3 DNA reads TGTGCCAGTAGTCCTAATCTCGGGCAGCCCCAGCATTTT. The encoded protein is CASSPNLGQPQHF.

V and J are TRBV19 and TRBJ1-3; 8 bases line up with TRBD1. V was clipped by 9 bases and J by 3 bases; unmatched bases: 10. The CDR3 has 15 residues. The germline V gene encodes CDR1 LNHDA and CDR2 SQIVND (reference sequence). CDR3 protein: CASKLGRGLGNTIYF. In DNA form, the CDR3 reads TGTGCCAGCAAACTCGGCAGGGGGCTTGGAAACACCATATATTTT.

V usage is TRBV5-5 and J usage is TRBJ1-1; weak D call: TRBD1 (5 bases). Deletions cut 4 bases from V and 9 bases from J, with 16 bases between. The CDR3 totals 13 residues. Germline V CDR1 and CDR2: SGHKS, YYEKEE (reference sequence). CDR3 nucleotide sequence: TGTGCCAGCAGCCTTTATGACAGCTATAAAGCTTTCTTT. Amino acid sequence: CASSLYDSYKAFF.

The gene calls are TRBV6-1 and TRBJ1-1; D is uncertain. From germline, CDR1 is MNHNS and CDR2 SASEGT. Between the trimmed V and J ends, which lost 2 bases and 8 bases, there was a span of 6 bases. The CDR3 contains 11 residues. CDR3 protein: CASSETREAFF. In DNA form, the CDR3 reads TGTGCCAGCAGTGAAACCAGAGAAGCTTTCTTT.

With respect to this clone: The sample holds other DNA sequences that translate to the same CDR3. The CDR3 coding sequence is TGCGCCAGCAGCCAAGAGGGTAATGAAAAACTGTTTTTT. It yields the protein CASSQEGNEKLFF. The V call is TRBV4-1, the J call TRBJ1-4; D is undetermined. Trimming removed 0 bases from V and 4 bases from J, with 3 bases in between. The CDR3 extends over 13 amino acids. Germline loops: CDR1 MGHRA, CDR2 YSYEKL.

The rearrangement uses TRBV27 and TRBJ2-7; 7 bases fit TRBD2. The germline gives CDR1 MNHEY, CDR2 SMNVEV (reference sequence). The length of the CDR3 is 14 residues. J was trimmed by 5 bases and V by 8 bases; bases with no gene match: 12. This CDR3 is CASRASGGTNEQYF. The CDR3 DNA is TGTGCCAGCCGTGCGTCGGGGGGAACCAACGAGCAGTACTTC.

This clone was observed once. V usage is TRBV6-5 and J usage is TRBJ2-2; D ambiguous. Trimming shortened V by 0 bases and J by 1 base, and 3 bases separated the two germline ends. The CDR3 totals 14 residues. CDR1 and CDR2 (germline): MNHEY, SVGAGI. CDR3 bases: TGTGCCAGCAGTTACTCCGTGAACACCGGGGAGCTGTTTTTT. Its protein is CASSYSVNTGELFF.

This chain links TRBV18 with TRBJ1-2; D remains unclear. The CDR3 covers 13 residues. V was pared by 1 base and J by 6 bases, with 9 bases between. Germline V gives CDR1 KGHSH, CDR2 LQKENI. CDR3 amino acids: CASSPLNVNGYTF. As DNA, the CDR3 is TGTGCCAGCTCACCACTTAATGTCAATGGCTACACCTTC.

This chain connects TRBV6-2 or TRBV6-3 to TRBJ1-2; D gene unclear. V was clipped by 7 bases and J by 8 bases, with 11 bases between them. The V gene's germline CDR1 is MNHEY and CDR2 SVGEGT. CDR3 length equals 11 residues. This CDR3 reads CASTPGVGYTF. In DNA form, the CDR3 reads TGTGCCAGCACCCCCGGAGTCGGCTACACCTTC.

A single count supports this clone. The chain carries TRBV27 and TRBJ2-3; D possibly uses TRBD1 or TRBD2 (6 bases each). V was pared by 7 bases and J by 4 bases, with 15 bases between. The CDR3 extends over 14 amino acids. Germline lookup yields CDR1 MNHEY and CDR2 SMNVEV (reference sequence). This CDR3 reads CASTNGGSADTQYF. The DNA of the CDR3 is TGTGCCAGCACCAACGGGGGCAGCGCAGATACGCAGTATTTT.

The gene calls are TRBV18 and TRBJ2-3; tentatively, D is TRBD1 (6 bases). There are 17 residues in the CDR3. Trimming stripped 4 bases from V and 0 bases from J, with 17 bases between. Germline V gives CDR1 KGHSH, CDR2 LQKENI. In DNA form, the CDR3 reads TGTGCCAGCTCACGCCGGGACATCAGTCCTAGCACAGATACGCAGTATTTT. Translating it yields CASSRRDISPSTDTQYF.

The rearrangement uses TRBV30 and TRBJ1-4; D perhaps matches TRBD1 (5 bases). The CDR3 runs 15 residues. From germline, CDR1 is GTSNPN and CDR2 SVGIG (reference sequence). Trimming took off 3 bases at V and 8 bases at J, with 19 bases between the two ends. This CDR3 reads CAWRIAGAAGEKLFF. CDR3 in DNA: TGTGCCTGGAGAATTGCCGGGGCGGCGGGGGAAAAACTGTTTTTT.

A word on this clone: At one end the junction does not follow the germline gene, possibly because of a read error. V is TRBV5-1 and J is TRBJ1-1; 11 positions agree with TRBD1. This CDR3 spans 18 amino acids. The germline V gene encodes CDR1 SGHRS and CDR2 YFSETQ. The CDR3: CASSLGPGQGAMNTEAFF. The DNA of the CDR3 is TGCGCCAGCAGCTTGGGACCCGGACAGGGGGCGATGAATACTGAAGCTTTCTTT. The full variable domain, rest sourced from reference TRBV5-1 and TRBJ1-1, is KAGVTQTPRYLIKTRGQQVTLSCSPISGHRSVSWYQQTPGQGLQFLFEYFSETQRNKGNFPGRFSGRQFSNSRSEMNVSTLELGDSALYLCASSLGPGQGAMNTEAFFGQGTRLTVV.

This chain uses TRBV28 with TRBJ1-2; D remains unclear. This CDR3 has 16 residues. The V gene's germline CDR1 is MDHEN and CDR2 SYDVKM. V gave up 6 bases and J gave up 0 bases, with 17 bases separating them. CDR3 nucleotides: TGTGCCAGCAGCCCCCGAGTCGGGATATCTAACTATGGCTACACCTTC. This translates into CASSPRVGISNYGYTF.

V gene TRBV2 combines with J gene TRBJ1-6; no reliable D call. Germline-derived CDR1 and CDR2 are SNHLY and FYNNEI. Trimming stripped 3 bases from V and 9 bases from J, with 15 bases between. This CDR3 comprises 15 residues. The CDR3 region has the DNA TGTGCCAGCAGTGAGGGCCCCCCTCGCGGTTCACCCCTCCACTTT. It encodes CASSEGPPRGSPLHF.

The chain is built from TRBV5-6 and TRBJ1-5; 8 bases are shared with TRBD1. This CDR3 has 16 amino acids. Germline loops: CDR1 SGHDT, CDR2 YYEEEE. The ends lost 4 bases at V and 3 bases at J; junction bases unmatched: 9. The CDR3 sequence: CASSLSGQALNQPQHF. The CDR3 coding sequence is TGTGCCAGCAGCCTTTCGGGACAGGCTCTCAATCAGCCCCAGCATTTT.

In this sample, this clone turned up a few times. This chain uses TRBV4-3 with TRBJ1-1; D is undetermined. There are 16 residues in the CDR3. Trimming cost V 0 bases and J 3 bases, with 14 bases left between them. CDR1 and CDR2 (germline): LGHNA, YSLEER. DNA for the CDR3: TGCGCCAGCAGCCAAGAGGTCATCAGCTCCCACACTGAAGCTTTCTTT. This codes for CASSQEVISSHTEAFF.

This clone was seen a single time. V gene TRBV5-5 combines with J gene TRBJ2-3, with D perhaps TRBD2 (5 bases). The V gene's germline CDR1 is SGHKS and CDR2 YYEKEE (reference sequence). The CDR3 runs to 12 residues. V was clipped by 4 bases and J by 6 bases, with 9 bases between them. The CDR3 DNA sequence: TGTGCCAGCAGCATCACGGGGGATACGCAGTATTTT. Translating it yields CASSITGDTQYF.

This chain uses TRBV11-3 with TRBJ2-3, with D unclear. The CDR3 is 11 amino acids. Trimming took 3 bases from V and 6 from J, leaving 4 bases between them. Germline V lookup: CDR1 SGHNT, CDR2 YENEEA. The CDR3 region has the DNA TGTGCCAGCAGCTTGGGGGATACGCAGTATTTT. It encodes CASSLGDTQYF.

The chain's CDR3 is CASSIHPKTEAFF. CDR3 nucleotide sequence: TGTGCCAGCAGTATCCACCCAAAAACTGAAGCTTTCTTT. The rearrangement links TRBV27 to TRBJ1-1, with D hard to call. Between the trimmed V and J ends, which lost 5 bases and 5 bases, there was a span of 12 bases. Germline V CDR1 and CDR2: MNHEY, SMNVEV (reference sequence). CDR3 length equals 13 residues.

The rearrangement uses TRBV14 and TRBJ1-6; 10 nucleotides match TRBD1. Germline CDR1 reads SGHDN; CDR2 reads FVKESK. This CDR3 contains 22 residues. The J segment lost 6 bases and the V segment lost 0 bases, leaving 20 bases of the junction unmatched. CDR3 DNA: TGTGCCAGCAGCCAAGAGATAGGGGGCCCCGGGACAGGGGAGATTCGTAATTCACCCCTCCACTTT. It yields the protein CASSQEIGGPGTGEIRNSPLHF.

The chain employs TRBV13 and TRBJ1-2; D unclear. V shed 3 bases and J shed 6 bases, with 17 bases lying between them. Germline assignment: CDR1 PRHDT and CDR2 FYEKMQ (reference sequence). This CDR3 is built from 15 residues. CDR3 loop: CASSFKVRLDDGYTF. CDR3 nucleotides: TGTGCCAGCAGCTTCAAGGTGCGGCTTGACGATGGCTACACCTTC.

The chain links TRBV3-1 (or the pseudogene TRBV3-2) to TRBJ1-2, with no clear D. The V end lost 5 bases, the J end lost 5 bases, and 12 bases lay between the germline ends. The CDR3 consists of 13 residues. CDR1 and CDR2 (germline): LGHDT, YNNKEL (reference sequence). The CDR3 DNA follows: TGTGCCAGCAGCAATCACGTGGGGTATGGCTACACCTTC. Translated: CASSNHVGYGYTF.

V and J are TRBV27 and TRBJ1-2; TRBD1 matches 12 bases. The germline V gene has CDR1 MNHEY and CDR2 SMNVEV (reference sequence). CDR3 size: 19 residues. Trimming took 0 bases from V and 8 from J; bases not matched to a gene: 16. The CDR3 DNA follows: TGTGCCAGCAGTTTATCCTTAGTTCGGGGACAGGGGGCGGCTGGCGGCTACACCTTC. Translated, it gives CASSLSLVRGQGAAGGYTF.

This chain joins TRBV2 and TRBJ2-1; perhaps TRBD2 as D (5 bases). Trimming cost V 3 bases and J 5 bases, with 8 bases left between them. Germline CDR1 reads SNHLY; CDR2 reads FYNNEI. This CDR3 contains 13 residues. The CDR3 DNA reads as TGTGCCAGCAGTGACCACGGGAACAATGAGCAGTTCTTC. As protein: CASSDHGNNEQFF.

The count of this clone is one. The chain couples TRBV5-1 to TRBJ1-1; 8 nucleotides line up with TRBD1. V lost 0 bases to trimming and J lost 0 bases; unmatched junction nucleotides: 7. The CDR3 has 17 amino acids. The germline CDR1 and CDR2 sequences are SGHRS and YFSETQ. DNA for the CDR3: TGCGCCAGCAGCTTGGCCCTGACAGGGGCCCTGAACACTGAAGCTTTCTTT. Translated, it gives CASSLALTGALNTEAFF.